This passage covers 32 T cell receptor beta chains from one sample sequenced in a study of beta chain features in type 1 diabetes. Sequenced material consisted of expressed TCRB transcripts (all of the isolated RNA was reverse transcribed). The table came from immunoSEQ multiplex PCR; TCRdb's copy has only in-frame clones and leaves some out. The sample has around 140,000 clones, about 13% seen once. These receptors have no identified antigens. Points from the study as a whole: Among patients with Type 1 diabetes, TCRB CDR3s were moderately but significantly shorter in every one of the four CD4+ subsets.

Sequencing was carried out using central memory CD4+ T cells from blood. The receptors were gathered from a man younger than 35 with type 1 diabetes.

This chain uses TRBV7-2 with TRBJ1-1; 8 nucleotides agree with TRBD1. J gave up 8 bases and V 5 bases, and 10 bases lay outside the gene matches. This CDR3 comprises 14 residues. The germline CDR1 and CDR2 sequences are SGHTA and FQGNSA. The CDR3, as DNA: TGTGCCAGCAGCCTGTACAGGGGGACGGAGGAAGCTTTCTTT. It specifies CASSLYRGTEEAFF.

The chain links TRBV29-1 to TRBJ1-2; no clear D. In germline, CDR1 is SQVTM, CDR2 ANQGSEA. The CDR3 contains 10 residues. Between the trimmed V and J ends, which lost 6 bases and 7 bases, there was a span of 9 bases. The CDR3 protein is CSVDVRGYTF. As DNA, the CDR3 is TGCAGCGTAGATGTGCGTGGCTACACCTTC. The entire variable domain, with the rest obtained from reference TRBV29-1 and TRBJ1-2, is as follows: SAVISQKPSRDICQRGTSLTIQCQVDSQVTMMFWYRQQPGQSLTLIATANQGSEATYESGFVIDKFPISRPNLTFSTLTVSNMSPEDSSIYLCSVDVRGYTFGSGTRLTVV.

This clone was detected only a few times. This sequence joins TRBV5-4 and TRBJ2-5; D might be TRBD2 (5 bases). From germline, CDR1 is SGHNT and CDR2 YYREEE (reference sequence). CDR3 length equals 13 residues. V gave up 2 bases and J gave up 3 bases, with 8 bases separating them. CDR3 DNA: TGTGCCAGCAGCTTAGCAGCGGAAGAGACCCAGTACTTC. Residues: CASSLAAEETQYF.

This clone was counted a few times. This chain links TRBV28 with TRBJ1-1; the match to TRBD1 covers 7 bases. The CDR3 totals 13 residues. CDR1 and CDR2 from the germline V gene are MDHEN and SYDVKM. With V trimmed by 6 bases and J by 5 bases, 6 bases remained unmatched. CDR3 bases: TGTGCCAGCAGGTCAGGGGGTGAGACTGAAGCTTTCTTT. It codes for CASRSGGETEAFF.

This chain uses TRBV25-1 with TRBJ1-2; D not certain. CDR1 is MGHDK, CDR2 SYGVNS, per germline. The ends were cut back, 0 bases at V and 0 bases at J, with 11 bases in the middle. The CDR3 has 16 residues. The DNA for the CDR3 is TGTGCCAGCAGTGAATATGGTCCCCGGGCTAACTATGGCTACACCTTC. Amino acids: CASSEYGPRANYGYTF.

This CDR3 is CASSDTGGSNSYEQYF. The CDR3 region has the DNA TGTGCCAGCAGTGATACAGGGGGCTCGAACTCCTACGAGCAGTACTTC. This chain connects TRBV25-1 to TRBJ2-7, with 9 positions matching TRBD1. This CDR3 is built from 16 residues. Germline CDR1 is MGHDK and CDR2 is SYGVNS. Trimming removed 3 bases from V and 0 bases from J; junction bases left unmatched: 6.

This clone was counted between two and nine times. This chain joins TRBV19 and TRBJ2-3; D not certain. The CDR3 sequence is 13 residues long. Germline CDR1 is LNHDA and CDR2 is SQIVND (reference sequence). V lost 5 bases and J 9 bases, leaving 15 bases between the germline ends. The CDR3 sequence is CASSFPTPQTQYF. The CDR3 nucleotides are TGTGCCAGTAGTTTCCCGACTCCTCAAACGCAGTATTTT.

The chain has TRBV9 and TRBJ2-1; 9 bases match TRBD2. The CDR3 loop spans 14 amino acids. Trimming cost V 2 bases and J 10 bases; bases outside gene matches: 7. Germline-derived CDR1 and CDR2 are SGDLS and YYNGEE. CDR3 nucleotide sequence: TGTGCCAGCAGCGTTATGACTAGCGGCGGGGAGCAGTTCTTC. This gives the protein CASSVMTSGGEQFF.

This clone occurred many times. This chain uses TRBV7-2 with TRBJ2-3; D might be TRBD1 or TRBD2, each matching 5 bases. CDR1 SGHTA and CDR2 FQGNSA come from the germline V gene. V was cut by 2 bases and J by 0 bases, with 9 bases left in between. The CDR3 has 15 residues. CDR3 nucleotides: TGTGCCAGCAGCTTAAGGGGACCGAGCACAGATACGCAGTATTTT. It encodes CASSLRGPSTDTQYF.

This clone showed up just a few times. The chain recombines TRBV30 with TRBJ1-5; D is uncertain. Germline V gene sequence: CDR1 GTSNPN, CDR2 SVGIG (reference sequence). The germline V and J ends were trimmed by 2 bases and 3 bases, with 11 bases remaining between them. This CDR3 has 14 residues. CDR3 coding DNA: TGTGCCTGGAGTTCCGACTTCTACAATCAGCCCCAGCATTTT. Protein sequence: CAWSSDFYNQPQHF.

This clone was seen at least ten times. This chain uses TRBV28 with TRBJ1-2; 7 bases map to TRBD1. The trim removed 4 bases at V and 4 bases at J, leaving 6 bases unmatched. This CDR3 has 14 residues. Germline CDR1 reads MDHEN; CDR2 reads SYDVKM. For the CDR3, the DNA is TGTGCCAGCAGTTCGGGACAGTTTCTCTATGGCTACACCTTC. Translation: CASSSGQFLYGYTF.

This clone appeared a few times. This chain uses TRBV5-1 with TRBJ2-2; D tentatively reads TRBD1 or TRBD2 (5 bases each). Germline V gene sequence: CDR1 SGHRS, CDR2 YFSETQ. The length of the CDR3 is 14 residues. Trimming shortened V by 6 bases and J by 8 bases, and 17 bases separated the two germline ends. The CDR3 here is CASNQGSPGGELFF. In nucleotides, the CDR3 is TGCGCCAGCAACCAGGGCTCTCCGGGAGGGGAGCTGTTTTTT.

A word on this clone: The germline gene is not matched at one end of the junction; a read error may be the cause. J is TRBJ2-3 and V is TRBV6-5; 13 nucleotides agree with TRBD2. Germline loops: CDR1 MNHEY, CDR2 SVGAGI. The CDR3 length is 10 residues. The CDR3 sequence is CASRGTSGVF. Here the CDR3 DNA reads TGTGCCAGCAGAGGGACTAGCGGGGTTTTT.

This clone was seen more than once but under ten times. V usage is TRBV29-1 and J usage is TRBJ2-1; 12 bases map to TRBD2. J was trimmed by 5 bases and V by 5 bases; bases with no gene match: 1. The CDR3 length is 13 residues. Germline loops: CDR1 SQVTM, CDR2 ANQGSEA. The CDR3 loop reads CSVRTSGNNEQFF. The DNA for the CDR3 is TGCAGCGTTAGGACTAGCGGGAACAATGAGCAGTTCTTC.

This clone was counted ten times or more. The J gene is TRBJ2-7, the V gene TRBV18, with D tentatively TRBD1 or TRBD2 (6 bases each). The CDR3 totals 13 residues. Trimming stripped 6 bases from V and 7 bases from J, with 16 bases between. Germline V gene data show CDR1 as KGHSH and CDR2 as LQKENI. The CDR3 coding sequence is TGTGCCAGCTCGCGGGACACCGCGAGGGAGCAGTACTTC. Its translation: CASSRDTAREQYF. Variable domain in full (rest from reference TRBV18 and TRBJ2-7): NAGVMQNPRHLVRRRGQEARLRCSPMKGHSHVYWYRQLPEEGLKFMVYLQKENIIDESGMPKERFSAEFPKEGPSILRIQQVVRGDSAAYFCASSRDTAREQYFGPGTRLTVT.

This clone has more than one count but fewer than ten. The CDR3 spells CASLAGTGRGFEQYF. The CDR3 region has the DNA TGTGCCTCACTAGCTGGTACAGGGAGAGGCTTCGAGCAGTACTTC. This sequence joins TRBV30 and TRBJ2-7; the D call may be TRBD1 or TRBD2 (6 bases each). The CDR3 length is 15 residues. V dropped 7 bases and J dropped 6 bases, with 25 bases sitting between them. From germline, CDR1 is GTSNPN and CDR2 SVGIG (reference sequence).

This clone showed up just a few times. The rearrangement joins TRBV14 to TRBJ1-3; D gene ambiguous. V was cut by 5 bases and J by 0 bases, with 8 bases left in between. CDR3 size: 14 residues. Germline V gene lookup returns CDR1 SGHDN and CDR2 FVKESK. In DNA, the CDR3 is TGTGCCAGCAGCGCGGCCTCCTCTGGAAACACCATATATTTT. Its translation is CASSAASSGNTIYF.

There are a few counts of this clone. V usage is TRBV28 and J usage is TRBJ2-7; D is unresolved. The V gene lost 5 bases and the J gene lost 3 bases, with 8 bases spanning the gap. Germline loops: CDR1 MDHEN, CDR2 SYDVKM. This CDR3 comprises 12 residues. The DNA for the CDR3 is TGTGCCAGCAGTCGCACAATCTACGAGCAGTACTTC. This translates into CASSRTIYEQYF.

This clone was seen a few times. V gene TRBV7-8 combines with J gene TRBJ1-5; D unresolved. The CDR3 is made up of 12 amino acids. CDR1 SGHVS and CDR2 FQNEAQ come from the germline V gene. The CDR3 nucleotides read TGTGAAGGCAGGTTTCTTAATCAGCCCCAGCATTTT. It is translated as CEGRFLNQPQHF.

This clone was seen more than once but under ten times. The CDR3 nucleotides read TGTGCCAGCAGTTTCCCGGGACAGGGACTACCTGAAGCTTTCTTT. It translates to CASSFPGQGLPEAFF. This sequence joins TRBV5-6 and TRBJ1-1; TRBD1 agrees at 9 bases. Trimming at V came to 5 bases and at J to 6 bases, leaving 11 bases not matched to a gene. CDR1 SGHDT and CDR2 YYEEEE come from the germline V gene. This CDR3 region has 15 residues.

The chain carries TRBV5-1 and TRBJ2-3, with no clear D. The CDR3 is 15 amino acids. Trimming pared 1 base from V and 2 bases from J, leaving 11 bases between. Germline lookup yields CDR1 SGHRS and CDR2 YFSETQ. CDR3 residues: CASSLFPESTDTQYF. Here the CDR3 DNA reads TGCGCCAGCAGCTTGTTCCCAGAATCCACAGATACGCAGTATTTT.

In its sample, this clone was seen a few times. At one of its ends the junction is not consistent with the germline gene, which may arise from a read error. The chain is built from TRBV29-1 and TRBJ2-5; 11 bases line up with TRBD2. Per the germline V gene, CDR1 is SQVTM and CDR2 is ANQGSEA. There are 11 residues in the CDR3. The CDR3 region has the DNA TGCAGCGTTGAAGCTGGGACTAGCGGAAACTTC. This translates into CSVEAGTSGNF. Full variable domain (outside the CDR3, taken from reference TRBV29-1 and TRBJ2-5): SAVISQKPSRDICQRGTSLTIQCQVDSQVTMMFWYRQQPGQSLTLIATANQGSEATYESGFVIDKFPISRPNLTFSTLTVSNMSPEDSSIYLCSVEAGTSGNFGPGTRLLVL.

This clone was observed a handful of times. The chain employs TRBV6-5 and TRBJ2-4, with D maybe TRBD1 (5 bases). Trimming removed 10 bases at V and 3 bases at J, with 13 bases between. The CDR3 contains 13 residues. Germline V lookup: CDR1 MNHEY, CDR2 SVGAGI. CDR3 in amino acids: CATQQVHKNIQYF. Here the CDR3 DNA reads TGTGCCACGCAACAGGTACACAAAAACATTCAGTACTTC.

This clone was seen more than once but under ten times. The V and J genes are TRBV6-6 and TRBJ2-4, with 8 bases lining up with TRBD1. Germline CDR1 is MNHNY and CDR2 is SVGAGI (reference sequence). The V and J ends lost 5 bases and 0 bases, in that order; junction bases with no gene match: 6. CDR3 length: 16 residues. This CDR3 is CASSAGQALAKNIQYF. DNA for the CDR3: TGTGCCAGCAGTGCGGGACAGGCACTAGCCAAAAACATTCAGTACTTC.

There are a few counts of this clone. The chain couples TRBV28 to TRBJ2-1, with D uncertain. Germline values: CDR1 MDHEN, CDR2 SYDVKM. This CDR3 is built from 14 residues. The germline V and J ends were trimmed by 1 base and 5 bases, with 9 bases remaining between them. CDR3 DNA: TGTGCCAGCAGTTTATTGTCGGAAAACAATGAGCAGTTCTTC. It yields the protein CASSLLSENNEQFF.

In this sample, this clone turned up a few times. CDR3 nucleotides: TGTGCCAGCACCTTAAACAGGATCCAAGAGACCCAGTACTTC. Protein: CASTLNRIQETQYF. The chain carries TRBV6-6 and TRBJ2-5, with D maybe TRBD1 (5 bases). The CDR3 is 14 residues long. Per germline, CDR1 MNHNY and CDR2 SVGAGI (reference sequence). V dropped 7 bases and J dropped 1 base, with 13 bases sitting between them.

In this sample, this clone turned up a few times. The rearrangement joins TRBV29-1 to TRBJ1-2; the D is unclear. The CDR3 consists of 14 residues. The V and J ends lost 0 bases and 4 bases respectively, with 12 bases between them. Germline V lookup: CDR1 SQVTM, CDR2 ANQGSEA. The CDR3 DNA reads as TGCAGCGTTGAAGAACGAGGAGGCGGCTATGGCTACACCTTC. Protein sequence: CSVEERGGGYGYTF.

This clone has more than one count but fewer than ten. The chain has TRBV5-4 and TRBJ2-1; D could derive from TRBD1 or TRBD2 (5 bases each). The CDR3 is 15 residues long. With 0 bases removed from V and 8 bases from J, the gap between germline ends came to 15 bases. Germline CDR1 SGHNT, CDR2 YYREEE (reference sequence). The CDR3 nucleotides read TGTGCCAGCAGCTTGGATTCCTTGGGGGTGGATGAGCAGTTCTTC. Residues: CASSLDSLGVDEQFF.

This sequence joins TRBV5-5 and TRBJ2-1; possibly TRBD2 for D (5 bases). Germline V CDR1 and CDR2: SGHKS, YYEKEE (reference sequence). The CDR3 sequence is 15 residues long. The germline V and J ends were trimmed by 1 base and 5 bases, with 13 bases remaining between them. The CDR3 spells CASSLSPSGDNEQFF. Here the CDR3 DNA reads TGTGCCAGCAGCTTGTCGCCATCCGGGGACAATGAGCAGTTCTTC. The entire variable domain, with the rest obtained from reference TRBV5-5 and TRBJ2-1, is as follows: DAGVTQSPTHLIKTRGQQVTLRCSPISGHKSVSWYQQVLGQGPQFIFQYYEKEERGRGNFPDRFSARQFPNYSSELNVNALLLGDSALYLCASSLSPSGDNEQFFGPGTRLTVL.

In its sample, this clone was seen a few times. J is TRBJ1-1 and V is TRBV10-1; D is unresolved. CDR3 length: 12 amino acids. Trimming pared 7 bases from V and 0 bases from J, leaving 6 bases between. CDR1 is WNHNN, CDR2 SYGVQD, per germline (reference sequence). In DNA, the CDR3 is TGCGCCAGCAAAGGAATGAACACTGAAGCTTTCTTT. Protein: CASKGMNTEAFF.

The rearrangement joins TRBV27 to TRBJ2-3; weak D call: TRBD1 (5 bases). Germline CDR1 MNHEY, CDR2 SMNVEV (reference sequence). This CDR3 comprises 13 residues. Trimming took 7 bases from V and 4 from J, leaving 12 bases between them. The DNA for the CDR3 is TGTGCCAGCACAAGGGGTTTAGCAGATACGCAGTATTTT. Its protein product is CASTRGLADTQYF.

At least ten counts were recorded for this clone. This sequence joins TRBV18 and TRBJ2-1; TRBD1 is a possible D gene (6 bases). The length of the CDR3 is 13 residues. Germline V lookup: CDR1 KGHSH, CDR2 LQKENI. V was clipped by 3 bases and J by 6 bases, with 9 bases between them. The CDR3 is CASSPGHINEQFF. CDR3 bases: TGTGCCAGCTCACCGGGACACATCAATGAGCAGTTCTTC. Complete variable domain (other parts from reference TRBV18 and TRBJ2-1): NAGVMQNPRHLVRRRGQEARLRCSPMKGHSHVYWYRQLPEEGLKFMVYLQKENIIDESGMPKERFSAEFPKEGPSILRIQQVVRGDSAAYFCASSPGHINEQFFGPGTRLTVL.